This record looks at one TCR beta chain sequence and its context. Its antigen has not been determined. No base qualities exist here, and no much larger clone lies one base off it. For CDR1 and CDR2, the germline V gene (reference sequence) lists LGHDT and YNNKEL. V and J are trimmed by 3 bases and 8 bases, and the gene matches miss 5 bases of the junction. Including cysteine and phenylalanine, the CDR3 has 15 amino acids. Only the CDR3 portion is preserved as DNA: 45 bases, with reading frame beginning at the first base. This sample was included in a study of blood T cell repertoires in COVID-19 (dated by TCRdb to the early 2020s). Turning to the overall study: The collaborator samples originated in the United States, Italy and Spain and spanned the acute and convalescent phases of COVID-19. The material from the prospective study consisted of cDNA or gDNA derived from T cells, B-cell-depleted T cells, or PBMCs. Subjects who had been exposed to COVID-19, were actively infected with it, or had recovered from it provided the deeply sampled blood TCRbeta repertoires that made up the dataset. The repertoires were released in a freely available public database meant as a resource for research on the immune response to SARS-CoV-2. Samples were obtained from the ongoing ImmuneRACE study (first 160 participants) and from about 1,300 subjects provided by 6 global collaborators. A de-identified subject ID, COVID-19 status, age in years and sex were almost always included in the sample metadata. Where HLA class I and class II types were available, the types were taken from metadata supplied by the sample provider, not from assay-based typing. General study outcomes and caveats: Clinical and demographic metadata were provided uncurated, with the amount varying by source and participant.

TCRbeta CDR3 regions were amplified from genomic DNA by means of the immunoSEQ Assay, a bias-controlled multiplex PCR. Per the original workflow: The number of nucleated cells in each sample was estimated from the amplification of reference gene primers within the assay. To quantify the absolute abundance of each unique TCRbeta CDR3 rearrangement, sequence reads were collapsed and filtered. Productive Simpson clonality was computed per sample as the square root of Simpson's diversity index over productive rearrangements. TCRdb took over this immuneACCESS table, retaining in-frame rearrangements with V and J assigned. Such tables are incomplete; in checked studies, under half of the missing clones stem from an unresolved V gene, and the remainder is unexplained. V, J and clone size were drawn from that table, and D and trimming were deduced from the DNA. For this sample there are fewer than 150,000 clones; around nine tenths appear just once. Under 6% of the sample lies in the top ten.

Whole blood was collected in K2EDTA tubes by collaborating institutions according to the institutions' own protocols. For TCRbeta analysis, collaborators shipped samples in one of three forms: frozen whole blood, isolated PBMCs, or DNA extracted from either of those sample types. Recombination linked TRBV3-1 (or the pseudogene TRBV3-2) to TRBJ2-1; 12 central bases correspond to TRBD2. The sequence was collected from a human donor in a cohort sampled during active COVID-19. The sample taken for sequencing was peripheral blood. This receptor carries the CDR3 CASSHGTSGGYEQFF. The DNA sequence reads TGTGCCAGCAGCCACGGAACTAGCGGGGGGTATGAGCAGTTCTTC.